This TCR beta chain derives from a study of Ad26.COV2.S vaccination and SARS-CoV-2 variants (dated by TCRdb to the early 2020s). Looking at the study overall: Vaccine-arm donors came from COV1001, a multicentre, randomized, double-blind, placebo-controlled phase I-IIa trial of Ad26.COV2.S in healthy adults. Sequencing of the TCRbeta repertoire served to evaluate the specificity and breadth of SARS-CoV-2-reactive T cell receptors following Ad26.COV2.S vaccination. A total of around 32 samples were included in the TCR-sequenced set, comprising roughly 20 Ad26.COV2.S vaccine recipients, 5 placebo recipients and 8 SARS-CoV-2 convalescent individuals. Throughout the experiments and outcome assessment, investigators stayed blinded to trial group allocation. Ad26.COV2.S was administered intramuscularly at a dose of 5x10^10 or 1x10^11 viral particles, either as one shot or as two shots given 56 days apart. Trial participants were randomized into five groups of five, in which low-dose or high-dose Ad26.COV2.S was given once or twice, or placebo was given on both occasions.

The immunoSEQ Assay was the method used to sequence TCRbeta CDR3 regions. After extraction, genomic DNA underwent amplification by bias-controlled multiplex PCR, followed by high-throughput sequencing. The paper's processing steps were these. To quantify the absolute abundance of each unique TCRbeta CDR3 region, sequences were collapsed and filtered. T cell fraction was estimated by normalizing TCRbeta template counts to usable DNA, with usable DNA measured through amplification of reference genes found in all nucleated cells. Repertoire TCRs were annotated as SARS-CoV-2-specific by exact matching of V gene, CDR3 amino acid sequence and J gene to a known reactive TCR set. MIRA supplied the reference SARS-CoV-2 TCR set, which was filtered for enrichment in COVID-19-positive ImmuneCODE repertoires so that public or cross-reactive TCRs were removed. Using the MIRA antigens, annotated TCRs were further analysed by specific ORF or by position within an ORF. Breadth was defined as annotated unique rearrangements over total unique productive rearrangements; depth was the summed frequency of those rearrangements. Group comparisons of TCR breadth used two-sided Wilcoxon rank-sum tests. TCRdb stores this immuneACCESS table with in-frame sequences only. Part of the clones is absent; in the studies checked, under half of the shortfall reflects unresolved V genes, and no reason is known for the rest. The DNA gave D and trimming, while V, J and clone size come from that table. The sample includes hundreds of thousands of clones, with roughly 89% observed a single time. Approximately 2.5% of the sample rests with the top ten.

With respect to this clone: Its antigen has not been determined. Qualities for individual bases were not recorded, and no much larger clone is one base off.

The treatment or condition label of this sample denotes: 19 received Ad26.COV2.S at low or high dose, single or two shots; roughly 5 received placebo; per-sample allocation not given. Repertoires of vaccine and placebo recipients were sequenced from samples taken on day 63 after the first injection. Between 29 July and 7 August 2020, Cohort 1b enrolled some 25 adults aged 18-55 years at one site in Boston, USA. Ad26.COV2.S consisted of a replication-incompetent adenovirus type 26 vector by which a prefusion-stabilized SARS-CoV-2 spike protein from the original Wuhan strain was expressed. Study-level results and caveats: Higher spike-specific TCR breadth was observed in Ad26.COV2.S recipients than in placebo recipients (P = 0.0014). Non-spike TCR breadth was comparable between vaccine and placebo recipients, consistent with the vaccine containing only spike. Comparing responses between vaccine doses or regimens was not something the study was powered to do. According to the authors, total T cell responses may have been underestimated by the TCR breadth and depth analyses. After vaccination, substantial breadth of spike-specific CD8+ and CD4+ T cell responses was reported.

The V end gives up 3 bases and the J end 7 bases, leaving 9 bases in the junction not matched to a gene. The CDR1 and CDR2 encoded by the germline V gene are MGHRA and YSYEKL. The CDR3 runs 16 amino acids, cysteine and phenylalanine included. The read is trimmed to its CDR3 DNA, 48 bases read in frame from base 1. The chain is encoded by TRBV4-1 joined to TRBJ1-6; TRBD1 aligns with 7 central bases. The receptor was isolated from a person aged 18-60 years who received the Ad26.COV2.S COVID-19 vaccine or a placebo. This specimen consisted of peripheral blood, obtained in a trial of Ad26.COV2.S vaccine versus placebo. The CDR3 protein sequence reads: CASSQRDRVRNSPLHF. At the DNA level, the sequence is TGCGCCAGCAGCCAGAGAGACAGGGTGCGAAATTCACCCCTCCACTTT.